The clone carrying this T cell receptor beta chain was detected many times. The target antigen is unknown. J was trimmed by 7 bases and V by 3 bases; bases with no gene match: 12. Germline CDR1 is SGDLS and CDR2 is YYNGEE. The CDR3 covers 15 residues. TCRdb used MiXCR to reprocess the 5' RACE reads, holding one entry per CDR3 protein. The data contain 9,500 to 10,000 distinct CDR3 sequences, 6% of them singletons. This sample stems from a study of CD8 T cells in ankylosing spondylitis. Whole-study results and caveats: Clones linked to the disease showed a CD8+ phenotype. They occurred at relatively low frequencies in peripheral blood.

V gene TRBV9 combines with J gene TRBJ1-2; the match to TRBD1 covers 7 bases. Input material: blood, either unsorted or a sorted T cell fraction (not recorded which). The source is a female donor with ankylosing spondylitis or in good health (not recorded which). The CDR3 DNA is TGTGCCAGCAGCGCCGACAGGGTTATACGATTTGGCTACACCTTC. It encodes CASSADRVIRFGYTF.